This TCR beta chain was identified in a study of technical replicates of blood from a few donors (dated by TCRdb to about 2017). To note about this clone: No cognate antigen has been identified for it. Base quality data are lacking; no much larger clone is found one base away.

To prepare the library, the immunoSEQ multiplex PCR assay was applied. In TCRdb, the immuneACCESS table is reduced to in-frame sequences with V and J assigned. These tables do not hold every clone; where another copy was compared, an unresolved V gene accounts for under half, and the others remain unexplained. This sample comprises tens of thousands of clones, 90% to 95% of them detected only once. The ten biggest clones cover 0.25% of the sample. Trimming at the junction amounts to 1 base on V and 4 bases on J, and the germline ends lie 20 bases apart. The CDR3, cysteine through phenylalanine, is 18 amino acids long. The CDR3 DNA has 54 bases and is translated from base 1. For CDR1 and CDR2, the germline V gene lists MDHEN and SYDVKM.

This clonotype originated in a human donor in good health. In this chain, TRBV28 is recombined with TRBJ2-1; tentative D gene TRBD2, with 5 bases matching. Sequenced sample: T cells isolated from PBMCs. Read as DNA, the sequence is TGTGCCAGCAGTTTATACGGCTACGTCAGCGGACCTTACAATGAGCAGTTCTTC. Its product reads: CASSLYGYVSGPYNEQFF.